The subject of this entry is one T cell receptor (beta chain). This entry belongs to a study of shared clonotypes between healthy human individuals. Across the study: Ranging from 18 to 49 in age, donors were two women and three men.

Replicate PCRs were loaded with 250 to 300 ng DNA from unsorted PBMC, around 30,000 T cell genomes. The protocol was immunoSEQ multiplex PCR, while the TCRdb copy is restricted to in-frame clones and leaves out a portion. The table has about 480,000 clones, approximately 79% seen once; the top ten hold 13%. The sequencing sample was made of PBMCs. The clonotype originates from a woman in her 40s in good health. Some clones in this sample may be carry-over from other donors' samples.

The chain's CDR3 is CASSSQASGGIEQYF. CDR3 coding DNA: TGCGCCAGCAGCTCCCAGGCGAGCGGGGGTATCGAGCAGTACTTC. The chain employs TRBV5-1 and TRBJ2-7, with 8 bases aligning to TRBD2. CDR3 length: 15 residues. V shed 3 bases, J shed 6 bases, and the junction held 11 bases outside the gene matches. CDR1 and CDR2 from the germline V gene are SGHRS and YFSETQ.